This entry features one TCR beta chain sequence. No antigen is known for it. The sample comes from a study of cytomegalovirus exposure and HLA in healthy donors. Study-wide background: In an early release, HLA-typed donors contributed 75 million to 85 million unique TCR sequences. Study-wide findings and caveats: The authors excluded some V segments, including TRBV6-2 and TRBV6-3, as indistinguishable. Previous analysis showed most TCR beta V segments were productive about 87% or about 30% of the time.

The germline V gene encodes CDR1 SGHVS and CDR2 FQNEAQ. V lost 2 bases and J lost 5; bases outside the gene matches: 2. The CDR3 covers 14 residues. The PCR contained 60 Vbeta and 13 Jbeta primers. The repertoire was sequenced with immunoSEQ multiplex PCR; TCRdb's copy has only in-frame clones and lacks some. The table lists roughly 150,000 clones, approximately 71% of them singletons, with 10% to 12% in the top ten. J is TRBJ2-5 and V is TRBV7-8; 10 bases are a match to TRBD2. This clonotype originated in a man aged 18-30 years in good health and CMV-seropositive. Specimen: PBMCs. The DNA of the CDR3 is TGTGCCAGCAGCTTACTAGCGGGAGAGGAGACCCAGTACTTC. Protein product: CASSLLAGEETQYF.